Detailed here is one T cell receptor beta chain. One end of the junction is discordant with germline, which a read error may explain. The sample belongs to a study of blood T cells in healthy people across ages. This CDR3 region has 16 residues. A second PCR, run for about 7 to 11 cycles, used a sample-barcoded 5' primer plus a J-beta primer mix. TCRdb used MiXCR to reprocess the 5' RACE reads, holding one entry per CDR3 protein. Counted here are about 1.7 million distinct CDR3 sequences, 28% occurring once; the ten biggest clones make up roughly 8%. The TCR originated in a woman in her twenties or thirties in good health. V and J are TRBV12-3 or TRBV12-4 and TRBJ2-3; possible D gene TRBD2, 6 bases. Sequencing was carried out using blood. The CDR3 loop is CASSPRLGSSTDTEYF. The CDR3 bases are TGTGCCAGCAGTCCCCGACTAGGATCAAGCACAGATACGGAGTATTTT.